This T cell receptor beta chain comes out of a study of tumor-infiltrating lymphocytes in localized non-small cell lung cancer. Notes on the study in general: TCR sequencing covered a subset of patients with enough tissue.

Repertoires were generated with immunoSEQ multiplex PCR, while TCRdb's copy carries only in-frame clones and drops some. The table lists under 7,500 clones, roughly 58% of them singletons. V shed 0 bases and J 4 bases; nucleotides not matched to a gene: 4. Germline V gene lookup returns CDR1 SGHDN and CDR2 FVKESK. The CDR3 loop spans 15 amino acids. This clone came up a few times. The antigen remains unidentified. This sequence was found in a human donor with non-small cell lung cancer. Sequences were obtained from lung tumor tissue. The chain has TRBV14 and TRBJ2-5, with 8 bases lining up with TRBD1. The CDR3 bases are TGTGCCAGCAGCCAAGATCTAGGACAGGGAGAGACCCAGTACTTC. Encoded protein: CASSQDLGQGETQYF.